A single sample gave rise to the 30 T cell receptor beta chains below, sequenced in a study of shared clonotypes between healthy human individuals. This table comes from immunoSEQ multiplex PCR, and its TCRdb copy is limited to in-frame clones, with some not included. The sample has hundreds of thousands of clones; around 67% are singletons. The specimen sequenced was memory CD4+ T cells sorted from blood. Subset meaning: CD45RA-negative fraction. Receptors originate from a woman in her 30s in good health.

The CDR3 bases are TGTGCCAGCAGTTTTGACCTCGATCATAGGGCTTTCTTT. It codes for CASSFDLDHRAFF. V and J are TRBV7-9 and TRBJ1-1; D unresolved. V lost 6 bases to trimming and J lost 11 bases, with 19 bases between them. From germline, CDR1 is SEHNR and CDR2 FQNEAQ (reference sequence). This CDR3 has 13 amino acids.

The chain combines TRBV7-9 with TRBJ2-5, with a weak D call TRBD2 (5 bases). The V gene's germline CDR1 is SEHNR and CDR2 FQNEAQ (reference sequence). This CDR3 contains 14 residues. Trimming removed 7 bases at V and 3 bases at J, with 15 bases between. The CDR3 reads CASNPIGKKETQYF. The DNA for the CDR3 is TGTGCCAGCAACCCTATCGGGAAGAAAGAGACCCAGTACTTC.

The rearrangement joins TRBV10-1 to TRBJ2-3; D call uncertain. Germline V gene lookup returns CDR1 WNHNN and CDR2 SYGVQD (reference sequence). This CDR3 has 13 amino acids. V was clipped by 2 bases and J by 6 bases, with 9 bases between them. In DNA form, the CDR3 reads TGCGCCAGCAGTGAGACGTCGTCGGATACGCAGTATTTT. Translating gives CASSETSSDTQYF.

This chain joins TRBV6-5 and TRBJ1-1; 9 bases are shared with TRBD1. This CDR3 is built from 13 residues. Per the germline V gene, CDR1 is MNHEY and CDR2 is SVGAGI. The junction had 7 bases not matched to a gene; V was cut back by 10 bases and J by 4 bases. The CDR3 region is CAIRPGQGTEAFF. CDR3 nucleotides: TGTGCCATCAGACCGGGACAGGGCACTGAAGCTTTCTTT.

V and J are TRBV5-1 and TRBJ2-7; 7 positions agree with TRBD1. V shed 2 bases, J shed 5 bases, and the junction held 7 bases outside the gene matches. The CDR3 contains 14 residues. Germline assignment: CDR1 SGHRS and CDR2 YFSETQ. Here the CDR3 reads CASSFDRDGHEQYF. CDR3 in DNA: TGCGCCAGCAGCTTCGACAGGGACGGGCACGAGCAGTACTTC.

The rearrangement uses TRBV6-1 and TRBJ2-7; unclear D gene. The CDR3 has 14 residues. Germline V lookup: CDR1 MNHNS, CDR2 SASEGT. The V end was cut by 0 bases, the J end by 2 bases, with 8 bases between. The CDR3 DNA reads TGTGCCAGCAGTGAAGCGGGATTTCCCTACGAGCAGTACTTC. Amino acids: CASSEAGFPYEQYF.

The genes are TRBV5-1 and TRBJ2-3; D is perhaps TRBD1 (6 bases). Germline V lookup: CDR1 SGHRS, CDR2 YFSETQ. The CDR3 length is 15 residues. V dropped 4 bases and J dropped 2 bases, with 14 bases sitting between them. The CDR3 region has the DNA TGCGCCAGCAGCCCGCCGACAGGAACCACAGATACGCAGTATTTT. It translates to CASSPPTGTTDTQYF.

The chain couples TRBV28 to TRBJ2-3; 9 bases map to TRBD2. Trimming at V came to 1 base and at J to 5 bases, leaving 4 bases not matched to a gene. The CDR3 has 15 amino acids. The V gene's germline CDR1 is MDHEN and CDR2 SYDVKM. CDR3 in DNA: TGTGCCAGCAGTTTATCCGCTAGCGGGATAGATACGCAGTATTTT. Its translation: CASSLSASGIDTQYF.

V and J are TRBV7-6 and TRBJ1-4; the match to TRBD1 covers 12 bases. Germline loops: CDR1 SGHVS, CDR2 FNYEAQ. The J segment lost 7 bases and the V segment lost 6 bases, leaving 6 bases of the junction unmatched. The CDR3 extends over 15 amino acids. The CDR3 DNA reads as TGTGCCAGCAGACGCGGGACAGGGGGCATTGAAAAACTGTTTTTT. Protein product: CASRRGTGGIEKLFF.

The chain combines TRBV15 with TRBJ2-5; 7 positions match TRBD1. V lost 5 bases and J lost 2; bases outside the gene matches: 8. The CDR3 loop spans 15 amino acids. Germline V gene sequence: CDR1 LNHNV, CDR2 YYDKDF (reference sequence). The CDR3 loop is CATSLGTANQETQYF. The DNA of the CDR3 is TGTGCCACCAGCCTAGGGACAGCAAATCAAGAGACCCAGTACTTC. Complete variable domain (other parts from reference TRBV15 and TRBJ2-5): DAMVIQNPRYQVTQFGKPVTLSCSQTLNHNVMYWYQQKSSQAPKLLFHYYDKDFNNEADTPDNFQSRRPNTSFCFLDIRSPGLGDTAMYLCATSLGTANQETQYFGPGTRLLVL.

The chain combines TRBV5-8 with TRBJ1-4; D perhaps matches TRBD1 (6 bases). In germline, CDR1 is SGHTS, CDR2 YDEGEE. The length of the CDR3 is 16 residues. Trimming pared 2 bases from V and 6 bases from J, leaving 17 bases between. CDR3 coding DNA: TGTGCCAGCAGCTTCTATATGCGGGGGCCCGATGAAAAACTGTTTTTT. This sequence encodes CASSFYMRGPDEKLFF. Together with reference TRBV5-8 and TRBJ1-4, the CDR3 gives the full variable domain: EAGVTQSPTHLIKTRGQQATLRCSPISGHTSVYWYQQALGLGLQFLLWYDEGEERNRGNFPPRFSGRQFPNYSSELNVNALELEDSALYLCASSFYMRGPDEKLFFGSGTQLSVL.

Points on this clone: With a far larger clone one base away, a read error is the likely cause. V and J are TRBV5-1 and TRBJ1-4, with D unresolved. Germline CDR1 is SGHRS and CDR2 is YFSETQ. The CDR3 is 15 residues long. DNA for the CDR3: TGCGCCAACAGCATGACACCCGGGGCTAATGAAAAACTGTTTTTT. Amino acids: CANSMTPGANEKLFF. The full variable domain, in which reference TRBV5-1 and TRBJ1-4 provide the parts outside the CDR3, is KAGVTQTPRYLIKTRGQQVTLSCSPISGHRSVSWYQQTPGQGLQFLFEYFSETQRNKGNFPGRFSGRQFSNSRSEMNVSTLELGDSALYLCANSMTPGANEKLFFGSGTQLSVL.

The chain employs TRBV4-2 and TRBJ2-1; 11 nucleotides agree with TRBD2. Germline CDR1 is LGHNA and CDR2 is YNFKEQ. Trimming removed 3 bases from V and 14 bases from J; junction bases left unmatched: 12. The CDR3 is 15 residues long. The CDR3: CASSHDVVAGGGEFF. The DNA for the CDR3 is TGTGCCAGCAGCCATGATGTTGTAGCGGGAGGGGGAGAGTTCTTC.

CDR3 protein: CASSMTNNEQFF. The CDR3 nucleotides are TGTGCCAGCAGCATGACCAACAATGAGCAGTTCTTC. This chain joins TRBV13 and TRBJ2-1; D call uncertain. This CDR3 contains 12 residues. Trimming stripped 5 bases from V and 5 bases from J, with 7 bases between. Germline assignment: CDR1 PRHDT and CDR2 FYEKMQ (reference sequence). The whole variable domain, filled in from reference TRBV13 and TRBJ2-1, reads AAGVIQSPRHLIKEKRETATLKCYPIPRHDTVYWYQQGPGQDPQFLISFYEKMQSDKGSIPDRFSAQQFSDYHSELNMSSLELGDSALYFCASSMTNNEQFFGPGTRLTVL.

This clone turned up a few times. This sequence joins TRBV15 and TRBJ2-7, with 10 positions matching TRBD2. V lost 6 bases, J lost 8 bases, and 16 bases stayed unmatched. Germline CDR1 LNHNV, CDR2 YYDKDF (reference sequence). The CDR3 is 16 residues long. CDR3 protein: CATRPKVAGGRSQQYF. DNA for the CDR3: TGTGCCACCAGACCGAAGGTAGCGGGAGGACGCAGTCAGCAGTACTTC.

This chain joins TRBV5-1 and TRBJ1-1, with 9 bases lining up with TRBD1. Germline V gives CDR1 SGHRS, CDR2 YFSETQ. The CDR3 has 13 amino acids. Trimming removed 0 bases from V and 6 bases from J; junction bases left unmatched: 0. The CDR3 sequence: CASSLGQGAEAFF. CDR3 DNA: TGCGCCAGCAGCTTGGGACAGGGGGCTGAAGCTTTCTTT.

The chain recombines TRBV29-1 with TRBJ2-1, with TRBD2 matching 7 bases. J was trimmed by 1 base and V by 3 bases; bases with no gene match: 9. Per the germline V gene, CDR1 is SQVTM and CDR2 is ANQGSEA. CDR3 length: 16 residues. The CDR3 is CSVDGGRAASYNEQFF. The CDR3 region has the DNA TGCAGCGTTGACGGTGGGAGGGCCGCTTCCTACAATGAGCAGTTCTTC.

This rearrangement joins TRBV4-1 to TRBJ2-4; D remains ambiguous. The CDR3 consists of 15 residues. Germline V gives CDR1 MGHRA, CDR2 YSYEKL. The V end lost 1 base, the J end lost 0 bases, and 7 bases lay between the germline ends. This CDR3 is CASSQVGVAKNIQYF. For the CDR3, the DNA is TGCGCCAGCAGCCAAGTTGGGGTAGCCAAAAACATTCAGTACTTC.

The chain carries TRBV5-4 and TRBJ2-2; D is perhaps TRBD1 (6 bases). The V and J ends lost 1 base and 5 bases respectively, with 15 bases between them. The germline V gene encodes CDR1 SGHNT and CDR2 YYREEE (reference sequence). This CDR3 region has 16 residues. CDR3 sequence (DNA): TGTGCCAGCAGCTTGCTTACAGGGCAGTCGACCGGGGAGCTGTTTTTT. Amino acid sequence: CASSLLTGQSTGELFF.

The chain joins TRBV28 to TRBJ2-5; the D is unclear. This CDR3 comprises 14 residues. Germline V gives CDR1 MDHEN, CDR2 SYDVKM. Deletions cut 5 bases from V and 4 bases from J, with 14 bases between. The CDR3 DNA reads TGTGCCAGCAGTAAGTCGGTGGTCCGAGAGACCCAGTACTTC. Translating it yields CASSKSVVRETQYF.

This clone was detected only a few times. The chain has TRBV20-1 and TRBJ1-2; D gene uncertain. This CDR3 region has 10 residues. Germline lookup yields CDR1 DFQATT and CDR2 SNEGSKA (reference sequence). Deletions cut 5 bases from V and 4 bases from J, with 5 bases between. Here the CDR3 reads CSAFIYGYTF. CDR3 DNA: TGCAGTGCTTTCATCTATGGCTACACCTTC.

The genes are TRBV7-8 and TRBJ2-2; D gene unclear. Germline V lookup: CDR1 SGHVS, CDR2 FQNEAQ. The CDR3 is made up of 16 amino acids. The ends were cut back, 2 bases at V and 5 bases at J, with 15 bases in the middle. The CDR3 DNA is TGTGCCAGCAGCTTATCCAGACCCGTTGGAACCGGGGAGCTGTTTTTT. Translating gives CASSLSRPVGTGELFF.

This clone was counted a few times. The chain uses TRBV2 and TRBJ2-3, with 14 bases aligning to TRBD2. Germline V lookup: CDR1 SNHLY, CDR2 FYNNEI. The CDR3 length is 14 residues. V dropped 8 bases and J dropped 4; count of bases not matched to a gene: 2. DNA for the CDR3: TGTGCCAGCGGGACTAGCGGGAGAGCAGATACGCAGTATTTT. It encodes CASGTSGRADTQYF. Based on the CDR3 plus reference TRBV2 and TRBJ2-3, the full variable domain is EPEVTQTPSHQVTQMGQEVILRCVPISNHLYFYWYRQILGQKVEFLVSFYNNEISEKSEIFDDQFSVERPDGSNFTLKIRSTKLEDSAMYFCASGTSGRADTQYFGPGTRLTVL.

This chain uses TRBV28 with TRBJ2-3; 7 positions agree with TRBD2. This CDR3 has 16 amino acids. The germline V gene encodes CDR1 MDHEN and CDR2 SYDVKM. The junction had 11 bases not matched to a gene; V was cut back by 6 bases and J by 2 bases. CDR3 region: CASSGVGTTPTDTQYF. CDR3 coding DNA: TGTGCCAGCAGCGGAGTCGGGACTACCCCCACAGATACGCAGTATTTT.

This clone was seen a few times. The rearrangement links TRBV21-1 to TRBJ1-4; TRBD1 is taken as the D call from the table, unchecked against the DNA. TRBV21-1 is tagged as a pseudogene. The CDR3 runs 14 residues. Here the CDR3 reads CASRGDRAGEKLFF. For the CDR3, the DNA is TGTGCCAGCAGGGGAGACAGGGCAGGTGAAAAACTGTTTTTT.

J is TRBJ2-6 and V is TRBV10-1, with D maybe TRBD1 (6 bases). This CDR3 has 15 residues. Between the trimmed V and J ends, which lost 5 bases and 4 bases, there was a span of 12 bases. Germline values: CDR1 WNHNN, CDR2 SYGVQD (reference sequence). CDR3 coding DNA: TGCGCCAGCAGTCCACAGGGCACAGGGGCCAACGTCCTGACTTTC. Translation gives CASSPQGTGANVLTF.

The V call is TRBV5-1, the J call TRBJ1-2; no reliable D call. Trimming shortened V by 4 bases and J by 6 bases, and 16 bases separated the two germline ends. The CDR3 totals 14 residues. In germline, CDR1 is SGHRS, CDR2 YFSETQ. CDR3 amino acids: CASSPTDWYHGYTF. DNA of the CDR3: TGCGCCAGCAGCCCCACCGACTGGTACCATGGCTACACCTTC.

This chain's CDR3 is CASRQINTEAFF. The CDR3 DNA sequence: TGTGCCAGCAGGCAGATAAACACTGAAGCTTTCTTT. This chain joins TRBV6-1 and TRBJ1-1; D remains unclear. The CDR3 consists of 12 residues. V gave up 6 bases and J gave up 2 bases, with 7 bases separating them. Germline V CDR1 and CDR2: MNHNS, SASEGT.

The genes are TRBV30 and TRBJ1-1; 7 nucleotides agree with TRBD1. V shed 0 bases and J 1 base; nucleotides not matched to a gene: 8. The CDR3 is made up of 16 amino acids. In germline, CDR1 is GTSNPN, CDR2 SVGIG (reference sequence). This CDR3 reads CAWSVQGMIANTEAFF. For the CDR3, the DNA is TGTGCCTGGAGTGTACAGGGGATGATAGCGAACACTGAAGCTTTCTTT.

A single count supports this clone. The genes are TRBV7-9 and TRBJ2-7; the D gene is possibly TRBD2 (6 bases). V lost 5 bases, J lost 0 bases, and 14 bases lay in between. Germline V CDR1 and CDR2: SEHNR, FQNEAQ (reference sequence). The CDR3 is 15 amino acids. Here the CDR3 reads CASSPGEAVSYEQYF. CDR3 sequence (DNA): TGTGCCAGCAGCCCGGGGGAGGCGGTCTCCTACGAGCAGTACTTC.